Below, one TCR beta chain is given with its context. Antigen: not known. The data belong to a study of OX40 agonist ivuxolimab in advanced cancers. Study-level results: Relative to CD4+, CD8+ T cells held more expanded clones on average.

V dropped 5 bases and J dropped 2 bases, with 11 bases sitting between them. Germline CDR1 reads SGHRS; CDR2 reads YFSETQ. CDR3 length: 14 residues. Autoimmune disease history or systemic immunosuppression led to patients being barred. Only in-frame clones appear in the TCRdb table, and some are missing; sequencing was by immunoSEQ multiplex PCR. This sample has 65,000 to 95,000 clones, with around 87% found just once. The source material was CD4+ or CD8+ T cells sorted from blood, sampled in a trial of the OX40 agonist ivuxolimab. The origin of this receptor is an adult with an advanced solid tumor such as melanoma, head and neck, liver or kidney cancer. V gene TRBV5-1 combines with J gene TRBJ1-5, with D uncertain. The CDR3 nucleotides read TGCGCCAGCAGGTTAGACTCCGGCAATCAGCCCCAGCATTTT. Amino acids: CASRLDSGNQPQHF.